This T cell receptor beta chain was identified during a study of blood T cell repertoires in COVID-19. The junction had 7 bases not matched to a gene; V was cut back by 5 bases and J by 4 bases. Germline-derived CDR1 and CDR2 are MNHEY and SMNVEV (reference sequence). This CDR3 spans 15 amino acids. Original processing notes: From reference gene primer amplification, estimates of nucleated cell counts were derived. Clones were read by immunoSEQ multiplex PCR, and TCRdb kept only the in-frame ones, dropping some. V and J calls and clone size are those listed in that table; D and trimming were worked out from the DNA. Of approximately 140,000 clones in the sample, 80% to 90% were seen once.

The chain joins TRBV27 to TRBJ2-3; 9 bases align to TRBD1. The receptor's source is a man younger than 35 with COVID-19, enrolled during active disease. Material for sequencing was peripheral blood. In DNA, the CDR3 is TGTGCCAGCAGTCCCACCCGGGACAGGGCAGATACGCAGTATTTT. Its translation is CASSPTRDRADTQYF.